Listed below are T cell receptor beta chains from one sample, sequenced in a study of cytomegalovirus exposure and HLA in healthy donors. TCRdb's copy holds only in-frame clones and misses some; the assay was immunoSEQ multiplex PCR. The sample contains some 200,000 clones, 82% of which appear only once. Sequencing was done on a sample of PBMCs. The origin of the receptors is a woman in her thirties or forties in good health and CMV-seronegative. CDR3s leave out the opening cysteine and the closing phenylalanine or tryptophan. D genes are given only for firm matches. Part of the rows lack a size; the others show once, few, many or a class for expanded clones.

d_call clone_size cdr3_length v_call cdr3_aa
. . 10 TRBV9 ASSVGEYGYT
TRBD2 few 11 TRBV6-5 AIRASGRVEQF
. . 13 TRBV9 ASSVGGRGDYEQY
. . 12 TRBV6-1 ASRDRDTAYEQY
TRBD1 . 12 TRBV6-5 ASRKGTDLNRAF
. . 13 TRBV6-1 ASKGVGLAKNIQY
TRBD2 once 14 TRBV30 AWSRGVAGVGETQY
. . 12 TRBV5-8 ASSLVGSTFQQY
TRBD2 . 12 TRBV5-1 ASSLGLVSSEQY
TRBD1 . 13 TRBV6-6 ASSQFRDRVREAF
. once 12 TRBV7-2 ASSGGGTNEKLF
. . 13 TRBV5-1 ASTTGPATHYEQY
TRBD1 . 11 TRBV30 AWSVPGGKTQY
. . 15 TRBV28 ASSSEPGSPNFNEQF
. . 13 TRBV5-1 ASSLEELSGNTIY
. . 13 TRBV19 ASLNQGPGTGELF
TRBD1 . 13 TRBV15 ATSKGTGDYNEQF
. few 12 TRBV18 ASSPPGRGEKLF
. . 11 TRBV5-1 ASSKTGSYEQY
. . 10 TRBV5-4 ASSPVGALQF
TRBD1 . 14 TRBV6-1 ASSEARTGGNYGYT
. . 11 TRBV30 AWDQGTNEKLF
TRBD1 . 13 TRBV28 ASSLRDRFSYEQY
. . 13 TRBV6-6 ASRGGAATNEKLF
. . 11 TRBV28 ASFRVPNTEAF
. . 10 TRBV4-1 ASSQGAYEAF
. once 11 TRBV11-3 ASSLGPGTEAF
. few 16 TRBV21-1 ASCKRFFGLASSYEQY
TRBD2 . 14 TRBV4-2 ASSRYLAGGQETQY
. . 11 TRBV30 AWRIFSGNTIY
TRBD1 . 12 TRBV28 ASSQTGGNTEAF
TRBD2 . 14 TRBV6-5 ASSYSPSGPYNEQF
. . 11 TRBV27 ASSLTETYEQY
TRBD2 . 14 TRBV5-1 ASSLGGTSGYNEQF
. . 11 TRBV6-1 ASSETGIRGYT
. . 10 TRBV7-2 ASRATSNEQF
TRBD1 few 11 TRBV19 ASRRQGANGYT
. . 13 TRBV6-5 ASSYSGRNNEKLF
. . 10 TRBV2 ASRSGAYEQY
. . 10 TRBV30 AWTHGVGEQY
. few 13 TRBV28 ASSSSRTAYSGYT
. few 14 TRBV6-1 ASSEGRGGFNEKLF
. . 12 TRBV5-1 ASSLTSLQETQY
TRBD2 . 14 TRBV28 ASRLTLASGEDEQY
. . 11 TRBV7-8 ASDRTVNTEAF
TRBD2 . 11 TRBV2 ASSEQGGDEQF
. . 14 TRBV7-2 ASSFTSRGGAGEQY